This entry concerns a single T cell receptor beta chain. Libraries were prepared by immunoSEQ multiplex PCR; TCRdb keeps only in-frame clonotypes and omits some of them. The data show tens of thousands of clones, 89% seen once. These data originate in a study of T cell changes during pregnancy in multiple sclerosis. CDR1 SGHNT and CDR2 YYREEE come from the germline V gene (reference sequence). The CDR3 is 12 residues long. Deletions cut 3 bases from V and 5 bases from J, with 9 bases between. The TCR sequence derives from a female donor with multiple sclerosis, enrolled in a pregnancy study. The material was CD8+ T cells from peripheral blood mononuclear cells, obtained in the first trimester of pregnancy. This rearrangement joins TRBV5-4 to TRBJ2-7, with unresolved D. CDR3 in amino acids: CASSYNMDEQYF. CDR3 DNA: TGTGCCAGCAGCTACAACATGGACGAGCAGTACTTC.